This T cell receptor beta chain was obtained from a study of blood T cells in healthy people across ages. The CDR3 has 16 residues. Per the germline V gene, CDR1 is ENHRY and CDR2 is SYGVKD. J lost 0 bases, V lost 7 bases, and 9 bases had no gene match. A second 7 to 11 cycle PCR used barcoded and J-beta primers. Through a template-switch adaptor with 12 random nucleotides, each cDNA molecule received a tag. One entry per CDR3 protein results from TCRdb running MiXCR on the 5' RACE reads. The sample lists about 730,000 distinct CDR3 sequences, roughly 41% seen once, with roughly 20% in the top ten. This clonotype was sampled from a woman in her sixties in good health. V and J are TRBV10-3 and TRBJ2-3, with 8 bases aligning to TRBD2. The sequenced sample consisted of blood. CDR3 DNA sequence: TGTGCCATCACGCGGCGGGGGGAAATTAGCACAGATACGCAGTATTTT. It codes for CAITRRGEISTDTQYF.